Below, 8 T cell receptor beta chains from the same sample are listed, as sequenced in a study of cytomegalovirus exposure and HLA in healthy donors. PCR primers comprised 60 Vbeta and 13 Jbeta primers. Repertoires were generated with immunoSEQ multiplex PCR, while TCRdb's copy carries only in-frame clones and drops some. Of 100,000 to 150,000 clones in the sample, about four fifths were seen once. The sequenced material came from PBMCs. These receptors all come from a man in his forties in good health and CMV-seronegative.

This clone appeared a few times. The gene calls are TRBV6-4 and TRBJ1-6; tentatively, D is TRBD1 (5 bases). From germline, CDR1 is MRHNA and CDR2 SNTAGT. The CDR3 is 15 residues long. Trimming left V 0 bases short and J 3 bases short, with 6 bases between. For the CDR3, the DNA is TGTGCCAGCAGTGACTCGGACAACTATAATTCACCCCTCCACTTT. Amino acids: CASSDSDNYNSPLHF.

The CDR3 nucleotides are TGTGCCAGCAGCTTAGATCGCAGGGGCGTCGGTTCACCCCTCCACTTT. Translation: CASSLDRRGVGSPLHF. V gene TRBV11-2 combines with J gene TRBJ1-6; a weak D match, TRBD1 (6 bases). The ends were cut back, 0 bases at V and 9 bases at J, with 15 bases in the middle. The germline V gene encodes CDR1 SGHAT and CDR2 FQNNGV. The CDR3 length is 16 residues.

In this sample, this clone turned up a few times. This chain joins TRBV15 and TRBJ1-1; the D gene is possibly TRBD1 (5 bases). V lost 3 bases and J lost 0, with 5 bases in between. CDR1 and CDR2 (germline): LNHNV, YYDKDF (reference sequence). This CDR3 region has 13 residues. The CDR3 DNA reads TGTGCCACCAGCAGGACAGTGAACACTGAAGCTTTCTTT. It is translated as CATSRTVNTEAFF.

This clone came up a few times. This chain's CDR3 is CASSLVGLVDYNEQFF. The CDR3 DNA sequence: TGTGCCAGCAGCTTAGTAGGTCTAGTCGACTACAATGAGCAGTTCTTC. The chain has TRBV11-2 and TRBJ2-1; D remains unclear. The CDR3 has 16 residues. Germline assignment: CDR1 SGHAT and CDR2 FQNNGV. V gave up 1 base and J gave up 3 bases, with 13 bases separating them. Full variable domain (missing parts from reference TRBV11-2 and TRBJ2-1): EAGVAQSPRYKIIEKRQSVAFWCNPISGHATLYWYQQILGQGPKLLIQFQNNGVVDDSQLPKDRFSAERLKGVDSTLKIQPAKLEDSAVYLCASSLVGLVDYNEQFFGPGTRLTVL.

The gene calls are TRBV28 and TRBJ1-6, with no clear D. V was clipped by 6 bases and J by 4 bases, with 7 bases between them. The V gene's germline CDR1 is MDHEN and CDR2 SYDVKM. The CDR3 totals 13 residues. CDR3 in amino acids: CASSPSYNSPLHF. The CDR3 DNA follows: TGTGCCAGCAGCCCTTCTTATAATTCACCCCTCCACTTT.

Of note for this clone: The junction departs from the called germline gene at one end, perhaps through a read error. In the same sample, other DNA sequences code for this CDR3. This chain uses TRBV28 with TRBJ1-5; D is possibly TRBD1 (5 bases). The CDR3 length is 14 residues. Germline assignment: CDR1 MDHEN and CDR2 SYDVKM. The CDR3 bases are TGTGCTAGCAGTATAACAGGCAGCAATCAGCCCCAGCATTTT. Residues: CASSITGSNQPQHF.

The V and J genes are TRBV7-2 and TRBJ2-3; no firm D call. The CDR3 runs 14 residues. The V end was cut by 2 bases, the J end by 1 base, with 7 bases between. Germline lookup yields CDR1 SGHTA and CDR2 FQGNSA. CDR3 sequence (DNA): TGTGCCAGCAGCTTACCTCAGGGCACAGATACGCAGTATTTT. Translation gives CASSLPQGTDTQYF.

The CDR3: CASSLPGENSYEQYF. CDR3 nucleotide sequence: TGTGCCAGCAGCTTGCCCGGGGAAAACTCCTACGAGCAGTACTTC. V and J are TRBV5-4 and TRBJ2-7; weak D call: TRBD2 (5 bases). The germline gives CDR1 SGHNT, CDR2 YYREEE (reference sequence). The CDR3 extends over 15 amino acids. V lost 1 base to trimming and J lost 0 bases, with 11 bases between them.